This entry describes one T cell receptor (beta chain). This sample is part of a study of blood T cell repertoires in COVID-19. About the research overall: From the United States, Italy and Spain came samples of acute and convalescent COVID-19. PBMCs, B-cell-depleted T cells, or T cells were the source of the cDNA or gDNA that made up the material.

Here immunoSEQ multiplex PCR was the method, and the copy in TCRdb shows in-frame clones only, minus some. The sample lists 200,000 to 250,000 clones, 82% occurring once. V lost 4 bases and J 2 bases, leaving 9 bases between the germline ends. The V gene's germline CDR1 is SGHDT and CDR2 YYEEEE. The CDR3 loop spans 13 amino acids. The clonotype was recovered from a man in his forties or fifties who had recovered from COVID-19. The rearrangement links TRBV5-6 to TRBJ1-2; no clear D gene. The sequencing input was PBMCs or T cells enriched from blood (not recorded which). For the CDR3, the DNA is TGTGCCAGCAGCCCATGGGCGAACTATGGCTACACCTTC. It specifies CASSPWANYGYTF.